A single sample gave rise to the 23 T cell receptor beta chains below, sequenced in a study of blood T cell repertoires in COVID-19. Profiled with immunoSEQ multiplex PCR; TCRdb holds only in-frame clones, not every one. The sample comprises about 230,000 clones, 70% to 85% of which are singletons, and around 2.5% rests with the top ten. Sequenced sample: peripheral blood. Receptors were obtained from a man between 40 and 49 years old who had recovered from COVID-19.

The chain uses TRBV3-1 (or the pseudogene TRBV3-2) and TRBJ2-1; D gene uncertain. Germline-derived CDR1 and CDR2 are LGHDT and YNNKEL (reference sequence). This CDR3 spans 21 amino acids. V was trimmed by 0 bases and J by 7 bases, leaving 31 bases between them. The CDR3 DNA is TGTGCCAGCAGCCAAGATCACGGGTTGGGTAGAAAGGCCCGTGCCCGGAATGAGCAGTTCTTC. Translation gives CASSQDHGLGRKARARNEQFF.

The rearrangement links TRBV27 to TRBJ1-1; D is perhaps TRBD1 (6 bases). Per the germline V gene, CDR1 is MNHEY and CDR2 is SMNVEV (reference sequence). V lost 4 bases and J 1 base, leaving 10 bases between the germline ends. The CDR3 loop spans 14 amino acids. The CDR3 coding sequence is TGTGCCAGCAGTTCCCGGGGGGCGAACACTGAAGCTTTCTTT. Protein: CASSSRGANTEAFF.

This sequence joins TRBV4-3 and TRBJ2-2, with a tentative D call TRBD1 (6 bases). The CDR3 has 16 residues. Per germline, CDR1 LGHNA and CDR2 YSLEER. V shed 0 bases and J shed 3 bases, with 11 bases lying between them. CDR3 sequence reads: CASSQDLKGDTGELFF. The DNA for the CDR3 is TGCGCCAGCAGCCAAGATTTGAAGGGGGACACCGGGGAGCTGTTTTTT.

This sequence joins TRBV5-6 and TRBJ2-5; D is uncertain. CDR1 and CDR2 (germline): SGHDT, YYEEEE. This CDR3 contains 13 residues. V was clipped by 4 bases and J by 4 bases, with 11 bases between them. This CDR3 reads CASSPRVLETQYF. DNA of the CDR3: TGTGCCAGCAGCCCCCGGGTGTTAGAGACCCAGTACTTC.

The chain uses TRBV19 and TRBJ1-5; 7 nucleotides align to TRBD1. Losses at the gene ends were 6 bases for V and 4 bases for J; bases not matched to a gene: 3. This CDR3 region has 13 residues. Germline V CDR1 and CDR2: LNHDA, SQIVND (reference sequence). The CDR3 loop is CASRLTGNQPQHF. DNA for the CDR3: TGTGCCAGTAGGTTGACAGGGAATCAGCCCCAGCATTTT.

The rearrangement joins TRBV19 to TRBJ1-1; 9 positions match TRBD1. The CDR3 sequence is 15 residues long. Germline CDR1 and CDR2: LNHDA and SQIVND (reference sequence). V was pared by 4 bases and J by 3 bases, with 6 bases of the junction left unmatched. The CDR3 loop is CASSTHRGLDTEAFF. CDR3 sequence (DNA): TGTGCCAGTAGTACACACAGGGGGCTGGACACTGAAGCTTTCTTT.

The chain links TRBV2 to TRBJ1-2; D gene unclear. V was trimmed by 3 bases and J by 7 bases, leaving 12 bases between them. Per the germline V gene, CDR1 is SNHLY and CDR2 is FYNNEI. The CDR3 runs to 13 residues. This CDR3 is CASSEAWEGGYTF. The CDR3, as DNA: TGTGCCAGCAGTGAGGCGTGGGAGGGTGGCTACACCTTC. Drawing the rest from reference TRBV2 and TRBJ1-2, the complete variable domain is EPEVTQTPSHQVTQMGQEVILRCVPISNHLYFYWYRQILGQKVEFLVSFYNNEISEKSEIFDDQFSVERPDGSNFTLKIRSTKLEDSAMYFCASSEAWEGGYTFGSGTRLTVV.

The chain is built from TRBV20-1 and TRBJ2-3; TRBD1 is a possible D gene (5 bases). V was shortened by 8 bases and J by 6 bases, with 12 bases between the two germline ends. This CDR3 contains 11 residues. The V gene's germline CDR1 is DFQATT and CDR2 SNEGSKA (reference sequence). This CDR3 is CSTKGRDTQYF. The CDR3 coding sequence is TGCAGTACAAAGGGGCGGGATACGCAGTATTTT.

This clone came up once. The gene calls are TRBV7-2 and TRBJ1-2, with TRBD1 as a possible D gene (6 bases). The germline V and J ends were trimmed by 5 bases and 3 bases, with 13 bases remaining between them. The CDR3 length is 14 residues. Germline V lookup: CDR1 SGHTA, CDR2 FQGNSA. The DNA of the CDR3 is TGTGCCAGCAGCCGCTTGGGGGGGCACTATGGCTACACCTTC. Residues: CASSRLGGHYGYTF.

The J gene is TRBJ2-1, the V gene TRBV5-4; TRBD2 aligns across 12 bases. The CDR3 has 18 amino acids. After removal of 4 bases from V and 5 bases from J, the junction contained 13 bases not matched to a gene. Germline CDR1 and CDR2: SGHNT and YYREEE (reference sequence). This CDR3 reads CASSPLPTSGGLNNEQFF. The CDR3 DNA sequence: TGTGCCAGCAGCCCCCTGCCGACTAGCGGGGGCCTAAACAATGAGCAGTTCTTC. Full variable domain (rest looked up from reference TRBV5-4 and TRBJ2-1): ETGVTQSPTHLIKTRGQQVTLRCSSQSGHNTVSWYQQALGQGPQFIFQYYREEENGRGNFPPRFSGLQFPNYSSELNVNALELDDSALYLCASSPLPTSGGLNNEQFFGPGTRLTVL.

The chain joins TRBV7-9 to TRBJ2-1; tentatively, D is TRBD1 (6 bases). The CDR3 is 16 amino acids. Germline values: CDR1 SEHNR, CDR2 FQNEAQ (reference sequence). Deletions cut 5 bases from V and 7 bases from J, with 21 bases between. The CDR3 coding sequence is TGTGCCAGCAGCCTAAGGACAGCCGGCCCGCTTAATGAGCAGTTCTTC. Protein sequence: CASSLRTAGPLNEQFF.

The chain carries TRBV30 and TRBJ1-1, with unresolved D. Germline V CDR1 and CDR2: GTSNPN, SVGIG (reference sequence). Trimming took off 7 bases at V and 4 bases at J, with 13 bases between the two ends. The CDR3 sequence is 12 residues long. The CDR3 protein is CASDTAGTEAFF. The CDR3 DNA reads TGTGCCTCAGATACGGCGGGCACTGAAGCTTTCTTT.

This chain connects TRBV5-1 to TRBJ2-1, with 9 bases fitting TRBD2. CDR3 size: 14 residues. The J segment lost 3 bases and the V segment lost 4 bases, leaving 2 bases of the junction unmatched. Germline CDR1 reads SGHRS; CDR2 reads YFSETQ. The CDR3 protein is CASSELAGYNEQFF. CDR3 bases: TGCGCCAGCAGCGAACTAGCGGGCTACAATGAGCAGTTCTTC.

This clone has just one count. The rearrangement uses TRBV27 and TRBJ1-6; TRBD1 might be the D (5 bases). Deletions cut 2 bases from V and 8 bases from J, with 7 bases between. The CDR3 covers 13 residues. Germline values: CDR1 MNHEY, CDR2 SMNVEV (reference sequence). The CDR3 is CASSLVRDSPLHF. The CDR3 bases are TGTGCCAGCAGTTTAGTCAGGGATTCACCCCTCCACTTT.

The chain links TRBV3-1 (or the pseudogene TRBV3-2) to TRBJ1-2, with D maybe TRBD1 (5 bases). The germline V gene has CDR1 LGHDT and CDR2 YNNKEL (reference sequence). The CDR3 length is 16 residues. Trimming cost V 0 bases and J 2 bases, with 13 bases left between them. CDR3 nucleotides: TGTGCCAGCAGCCAAGATCAATGGGCAGGGAACTATGGCTACACCTTC. This translates into CASSQDQWAGNYGYTF.

This clone was detected only a few times. This chain joins TRBV29-1 and TRBJ2-1, with 11 bases aligning to TRBD2. The CDR3 contains 14 residues. The germline CDR1 and CDR2 sequences are SQVTM and ANQGSEA. Trimming took 7 bases from V and 5 from J; bases not matched to a gene: 7. The CDR3 DNA is TGCAGCGCCGTGGGTAGCGGGGGGGACAATGAGCAGTTCTTC. This translates into CSAVGSGGDNEQFF.

The gene calls are TRBV9 and TRBJ2-1; maybe TRBD2 (7 bases). The CDR3 runs 13 residues. Per the germline V gene, CDR1 is SGDLS and CDR2 is YYNGEE. The germline V and J ends were trimmed by 1 base and 8 bases, with 10 bases remaining between them. The CDR3 is CASSVRGADEQFF. The CDR3 DNA reads TGTGCCAGCAGCGTACGGGGGGCGGATGAGCAGTTCTTC.

The chain combines TRBV5-1 with TRBJ2-1; 8 bases fit TRBD1. V was pared by 4 bases and J by 4 bases, with 7 bases of the junction left unmatched. The CDR3 spans 15 residues. Germline lookup yields CDR1 SGHRS and CDR2 YFSETQ. This CDR3 is CASSGAGGLYNEQFF. The CDR3 DNA follows: TGCGCCAGCAGCGGGGCAGGGGGCCTATACAATGAGCAGTTCTTC.

Details on this clone: This CDR3 is also generated by other DNA sequences in the sample. The V gene is TRBV19, the J gene TRBJ2-1, with 7 positions matching TRBD1. This CDR3 contains 15 residues. CDR1 and CDR2 (germline): LNHDA, SQIVND (reference sequence). The V gene end was trimmed by 1 base and the J gene end by 5 bases; junction bases not matched to a gene: 5. CDR3 nucleotide sequence: TGTGCCAGTAGTATAGGACAGGGCTTCCACAATGAGCAGTTCTTC. Encoded protein: CASSIGQGFHNEQFF. Full variable domain (rest looked up from reference TRBV19 and TRBJ2-1): DGGITQSPKYLFRKEGQNVTLSCEQNLNHDAMYWYRQDPGQGLRLIYYSQIVNDFQKGDIAEGYSVSREKKESFPLTVTSAQKNPTAFYLCASSIGQGFHNEQFFGPGTRLTVL.

CDR3 sequence reads: CASSLGPGGQGDTQYF. DNA of the CDR3: TGTGCCAGCAGCTTGGGTCCAGGGGGCCAGGGTGATACGCAGTATTTT. V gene TRBV5-6 combines with J gene TRBJ2-3; TRBD1 matches at 8 bases. This CDR3 has 16 residues. Looked up from germline, CDR1 is SGHDT and CDR2 is YYEEEE. V shed 0 bases and J 6 bases; nucleotides not matched to a gene: 9.

The CDR3 protein is CASSRTGADYGYTF. The CDR3 nucleotides read TGTGCCAGTAGCAGGACAGGGGCGGACTATGGCTACACCTTC. This rearrangement joins TRBV19 to TRBJ1-2; 9 bases align to TRBD1. CDR3 length: 14 amino acids. Germline lookup yields CDR1 LNHDA and CDR2 SQIVND (reference sequence). Unmatched junction bases numbered 5, after V lost 6 bases and J lost 3 bases.

The rearrangement uses TRBV10-2 and TRBJ2-5, with 7 bases fitting TRBD2. This CDR3 has 13 residues. The germline CDR1 and CDR2 sequences are WSHSY and SAAADI. With V trimmed by 11 bases and J by 4 bases, 10 bases remained unmatched. CDR3: CASRGGPLETQYF. In DNA, the CDR3 is TGCGCCTCTAGGGGAGGGCCCTTAGAGACCCAGTACTTC.

The V gene is TRBV6-2 or TRBV6-3, the J gene TRBJ2-1, with D maybe TRBD2 (5 bases). The CDR3 runs to 15 residues. Per germline, CDR1 MNHEY and CDR2 SVGEGT. Trimming shortened V by 2 bases and J by 0 bases, and 8 bases separated the two germline ends. The CDR3 DNA sequence: TGTGCCAGCAGTTACCCGGGGAGCTCCTACAATGAGCAGTTCTTC. Protein product: CASSYPGSSYNEQFF.